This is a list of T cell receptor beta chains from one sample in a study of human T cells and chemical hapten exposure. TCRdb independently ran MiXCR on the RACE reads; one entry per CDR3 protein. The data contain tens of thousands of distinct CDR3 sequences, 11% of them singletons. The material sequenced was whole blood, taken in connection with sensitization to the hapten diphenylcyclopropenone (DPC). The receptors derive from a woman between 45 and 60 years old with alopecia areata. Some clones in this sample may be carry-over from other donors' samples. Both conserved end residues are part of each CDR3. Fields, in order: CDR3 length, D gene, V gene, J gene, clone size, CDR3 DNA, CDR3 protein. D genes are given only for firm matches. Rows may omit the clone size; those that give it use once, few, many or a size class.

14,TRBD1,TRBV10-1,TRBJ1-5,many,TGCGCCAGTCCGGGACAGGGATGGTACCAGCCCCAGCATTTT,CASPGQGWYQPQHF
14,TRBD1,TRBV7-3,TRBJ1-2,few,TGTGCCAGCAGCCCCGGACAGGGGAACTATGGCTACACCTTC,CASSPGQGNYGYTF
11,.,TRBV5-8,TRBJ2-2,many,TGTGCCAGCAGCCCGCTAAGGGAGCTGTTTTTT,CASSPLRELFF
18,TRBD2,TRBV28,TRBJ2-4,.,TGTGCCAGCAGTTTCTCTGGACTAGCGGAGGGAGCCAAAAACATTCAGTACTTC,CASSFSGLAEGAKNIQYF
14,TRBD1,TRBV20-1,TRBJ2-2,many,TGCAGTGCTTACGACAGGGGAATCACCGGGGAGCTGTTTTTT,CSAYDRGITGELFF
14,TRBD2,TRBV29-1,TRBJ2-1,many,TGCAGCGTTGAACCTCGGACTAGCTACAATGAGCAGTTCTTC,CSVEPRTSYNEQFF
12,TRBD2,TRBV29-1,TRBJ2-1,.,TGCAGCGCCAAGGGAGGGGACAATGAGCAGTTCTTC,CSAKGGDNEQFF
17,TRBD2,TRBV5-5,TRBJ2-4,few,TGTGCCAGCAACCTTGGGCGCCTAGCGGGAGTTCGGGACATTCAGTACTTC,CASNLGRLAGVRDIQYF
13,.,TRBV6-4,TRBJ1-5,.,TGTGCCAGCGCACAGGACAGCAATCAGCTCCAGCATTTT,CASAQDSNQLQHF
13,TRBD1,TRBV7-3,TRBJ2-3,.,TGTGCCAGCAGCCTGGGACAGGGTCAACCGCAGTATTTT,CASSLGQGQPQYF
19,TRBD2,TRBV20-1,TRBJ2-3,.,TGCAGTGCTAGGCGGACTAGCGGGATAAGGAGGACAAGCACAGATACGCAGTATTTT,CSARRTSGIRRTSTDTQYF
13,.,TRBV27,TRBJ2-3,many,TGTGCCAGCAGTCTTATCGGGGCTTCGGCGCAGTATTTT,CASSLIGASAQYF
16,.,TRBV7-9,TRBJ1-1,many,TGTGCCAGCAGCTACCCGTCAGGGGTCGGGGACACTGAAGCTTTCTTT,CASSYPSGVGDTEAFF
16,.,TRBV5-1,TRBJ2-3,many,TGCGCCAGCAGCTTCGGGGTGTGGACGAACACAGATACGCAGTATTTT,CASSFGVWTNTDTQYF
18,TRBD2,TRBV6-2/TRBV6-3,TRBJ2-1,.,TGTGCCAGCAGTACCCGGTTAGCGGGAGGTTGGCCCTACAATGAGCAGTTCTTC,CASSTRLAGGWPYNEQFF
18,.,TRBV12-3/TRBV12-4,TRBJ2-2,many,TGTGCCAGCAGTTTCGACAGTCCCTCTCCCCTTAACACCGGGGAGCTGTTTTTT,CASSFDSPSPLNTGELFF
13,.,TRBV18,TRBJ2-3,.,TGTGCCAGCTCACCGAGGGGGACAGATACGCAGTATTTT,CASSPRGTDTQYF
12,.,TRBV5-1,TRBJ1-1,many,TGCGCCAGCAGCGGGGACCGAACTGAAGCTTTCTTT,CASSGDRTEAFF
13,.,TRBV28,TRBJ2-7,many,TGTGCCAGCAGTGCTAGAGGCGCCTACGAGCAGTACTTC,CASSARGAYEQYF
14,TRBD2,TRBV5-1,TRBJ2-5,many,TGCGCCAGCAGAGGACTAGCGGGAGTGGAGACCCAGTACTTC,CASRGLAGVETQYF
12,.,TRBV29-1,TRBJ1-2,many,TGCAGCGTGGGGGACCAAAACTATGGCTACACCTTC,CSVGDQNYGYTF
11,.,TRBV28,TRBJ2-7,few,TGTGCCAGCAGCACCGTCTACGAGCAGTACTTC,CASSTVYEQYF
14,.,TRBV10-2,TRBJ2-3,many,TGCGCCAGCAGTGACTCGGAGGCGGCAGATACGCAGTATTTT,CASSDSEAADTQYF
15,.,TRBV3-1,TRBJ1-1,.,TGTGCCAGCAGCCAATATACCCGCATGAACACTGAAGCTTTCTTT,CASSQYTRMNTEAFF
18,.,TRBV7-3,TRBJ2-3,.,TGTGCCAGCAGCCCGTCCACCTGGACTACCCCCAGCACAGATACGCAGTATTTT,CASSPSTWTTPSTDTQYF
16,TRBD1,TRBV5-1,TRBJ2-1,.,TGCGCCAGCAGCTTGGGGACAGGGGGCTATCACAATGAGCAGTTCTTC,CASSLGTGGYHNEQFF
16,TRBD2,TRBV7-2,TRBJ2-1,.,TGTGCCAGCAGCTTAGCGAGTAGCGGGAGCTGGAATGAGCAGTTCTTC,CASSLASSGSWNEQFF
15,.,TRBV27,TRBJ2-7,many,TGTGCCAGCAGCCTGGACGGGACTTTAATTCGTGAGCAGTACTTC,CASSLDGTLIREQYF
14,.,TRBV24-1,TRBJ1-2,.,TGTGCCACCAGTGATTTTGACAGCAACTATGGCTACACCTTC,CATSDFDSNYGYTF
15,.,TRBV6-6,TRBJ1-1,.,TGTGCCAGCAGTGATACTGGACAAATGAACACTGAAGCTTTCTTT,CASSDTGQMNTEAFF
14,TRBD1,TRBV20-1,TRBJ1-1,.,TGCAGTGCTAGAGACCCGACAGGGGACACTGAAGCTTTCTTT,CSARDPTGDTEAFF
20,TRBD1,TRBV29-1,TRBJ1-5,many,TGCAGCGTTCTTCCCTACCCCGGACAGGGAGGGCCTCATGACAATCAGCCCCAGCATTTT,CSVLPYPGQGGPHDNQPQHF
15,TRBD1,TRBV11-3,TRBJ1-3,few,TGTGCCAGCAGCCTTGGGACAGTCTCTGAAAACACCATATATTTT,CASSLGTVSENTIYF
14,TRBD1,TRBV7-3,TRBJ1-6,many,TGTGCCAGCAGCGCGGGACAGAATAATTCACCCCTCCACTTT,CASSAGQNNSPLHF
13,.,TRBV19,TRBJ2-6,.,TGTGCCAGTAGTGCCCCTGGCGCCAACGTCCTGACTTTC,CASSAPGANVLTF
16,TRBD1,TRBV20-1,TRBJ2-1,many,TGCAGTGCTAAAAGAGGACAGGCCACCTCCTACAATGAGCAGTTCTTC,CSAKRGQATSYNEQFF
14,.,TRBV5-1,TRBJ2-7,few,TGCGCCAGCAGCTTGGCAGGGGGGAACTACGAGCAGTACTTC,CASSLAGGNYEQYF